One and the same sample provided the 5 T cell receptor beta chains below, sequenced in a study of shared clonotypes between healthy human individuals. Repertoires were generated with immunoSEQ multiplex PCR, while TCRdb's copy carries only in-frame clones and drops some. The sample consists of millions of clones, over 85% of them appearing once. Material: naive CD4+ T cells sorted from blood. Noted subset: CD45RA+ positively selected. These receptors were collected from a man aged 18 to 30 in good health.

This chain links TRBV7-9 with TRBJ2-1; perhaps D is TRBD1 or TRBD2 (5 bases each). The CDR3 is 12 amino acids. V gave up 3 bases and J gave up 12 bases, with 12 bases separating them. CDR1 and CDR2 from the germline V gene are SEHNR and FQNEAQ (reference sequence). The CDR3 reads CASSFDPGRQFF. DNA of the CDR3: TGTGCCAGCAGCTTCGACCCGGGACGGCAGTTCTTC.

The V gene is TRBV29-1, the J gene TRBJ2-3; D not resolved. Trimming cost V 4 bases and J 3 bases, with 11 bases left between them. The V gene's germline CDR1 is SQVTM and CDR2 ANQGSEA. The CDR3 is 13 amino acids. The CDR3 sequence is CSVVLGLTDTQYF. In DNA form, the CDR3 reads TGCAGCGTTGTGTTAGGCTTGACAGATACGCAGTATTTT.

V is TRBV6-5 and J is TRBJ2-7, with TRBD2 matching 12 bases. Trimming took 7 bases from V and 4 from J; bases not matched to a gene: 8. Germline V gene sequence: CDR1 MNHEY, CDR2 SVGAGI. This CDR3 spans 15 amino acids. The chain's CDR3 is CASTLAGGNHYEQYF. The CDR3 DNA follows: TGTGCCAGCACGCTAGCGGGAGGGAATCATTACGAGCAGTACTTC.

The V gene is TRBV10-3, the J gene TRBJ1-4, with D unresolved. Germline CDR1 and CDR2: ENHRY and SYGVKD. The V end lost 10 bases, the J end lost 7 bases, and 16 bases lay between the germline ends. This CDR3 contains 13 residues. The CDR3 loop is CATCGVVCEKLFF. The DNA of the CDR3 is TGTGCCACCTGCGGAGTAGTATGTGAAAAACTGTTTTTT.

This clone was seen more than once but under ten times. The chain has TRBV2 and TRBJ2-7; D not resolved. V lost 1 base, J lost 2 bases, and 9 bases lay in between. The CDR3 is 14 residues long. The germline gives CDR1 SNHLY, CDR2 FYNNEI. The CDR3, as DNA: TGTGCCAGCAGTGAAGGTGGACCTCCCTACGAGCAGTACTTC. It is translated as CASSEGGPPYEQYF.